These 28 T cell receptor beta chains were all obtained from the same sample, sequenced in a study of cytomegalovirus exposure and HLA in healthy donors. Method: immunoSEQ multiplex PCR; TCRdb's copy keeps in-frame clones and lacks some. The profile shows 100,000 to 150,000 clones, 94% of them singletons. The specimen sequenced was PBMCs. These receptors were obtained from a young woman in good health and CMV-seronegative.

This rearrangement joins TRBV28 to TRBJ2-5; no definite D call. V was trimmed by 4 bases and J by 5 bases, leaving 5 bases between them. The germline CDR1 and CDR2 sequences are MDHEN and SYDVKM. The CDR3 length is 11 residues. Here the CDR3 DNA reads TGTGCCAGCAGTTCGCAGGAGACCCAGTACTTC. It codes for CASSSQETQYF.

The V and J genes are TRBV7-9 and TRBJ1-5, with a weak D call TRBD1 (5 bases). Looked up from germline, CDR1 is SEHNR and CDR2 is FQNEAQ (reference sequence). V lost 4 bases and J lost 5, with 12 bases in between. The CDR3 consists of 14 residues. Written as DNA, the CDR3 is TGTGCCAGCAGCTACCCAGGGATGTATCAGCCCCAGCATTTT. Translation gives CASSYPGMYQPQHF.

The V gene is TRBV2, the J gene TRBJ2-2; D gene uncertain. The CDR3 loop spans 15 amino acids. Germline CDR1 SNHLY, CDR2 FYNNEI. Trimming shortened V by 5 bases and J by 4 bases, and 14 bases separated the two germline ends. CDR3 nucleotide sequence: TGTGCCAGCAGTTACAGTGAATTAAGCACCGGGGAGCTGTTTTTT. Encoded protein: CASSYSELSTGELFF.

The chain recombines TRBV2 with TRBJ1-4; D is uncertain. V lost 5 bases to trimming and J lost 8 bases, with 9 bases between them. The CDR3 loop spans 12 amino acids. Germline loops: CDR1 SNHLY, CDR2 FYNNEI. The CDR3 DNA reads TGTGCCAGCAGTCAGATAAACGAAAAACTGTTTTTT. This sequence encodes CASSQINEKLFF.

The V and J genes are TRBV6-1 and TRBJ1-2, with D maybe TRBD1 (5 bases). The CDR3 has 14 residues. The V end was cut by 5 bases, the J end by 0 bases, with 10 bases between. Germline assignment: CDR1 MNHNS and CDR2 SASEGT. The CDR3 coding sequence is TGTGCCAGCAGTTTGGGAGGGGCTAACTATGGCTACACCTTC. Residues: CASSLGGANYGYTF.

The V gene is TRBV28, the J gene TRBJ2-4, with 7 bases aligning to TRBD1. The germline V gene has CDR1 MDHEN and CDR2 SYDVKM. The CDR3 runs 14 residues. J was trimmed by 10 bases and V by 4 bases; bases with no gene match: 10. CDR3 loop: CASSSAGGRRIQYF. The CDR3 bases are TGTGCCAGCAGTTCCGCAGGGGGACGGCGGATTCAGTACTTC.

This CDR3 reads CASNRGGLNQETQYF. CDR3 in DNA: TGTGCCAGCAATAGAGGCGGACTGAACCAAGAGACCCAGTACTTC. This chain links TRBV6-5 with TRBJ2-5; the D gene is possibly TRBD2 (5 bases). V gave up 7 bases and J gave up 0 bases, with 15 bases separating them. Germline V gene data show CDR1 as MNHEY and CDR2 as SVGAGI. This CDR3 is 15 amino acids long.

This chain links TRBV6-1 with TRBJ2-2; 9 bases match TRBD2. Trimming at V came to 4 bases and at J to 3 bases, leaving 6 bases not matched to a gene. The CDR3 is 16 residues long. CDR1 MNHNS and CDR2 SASEGT come from the germline V gene. CDR3 loop: CASSVGAGGYTGELFF. The DNA of the CDR3 is TGTGCCAGCAGTGTTGGAGCGGGAGGTTACACCGGGGAGCTGTTTTTT.

The chain links TRBV29-1 to TRBJ2-7, with 9 nucleotides matching TRBD1. The CDR3 totals 14 residues. The trim removed 6 bases at V and 4 bases at J, leaving 10 bases unmatched. The germline gives CDR1 SQVTM, CDR2 ANQGSEA. DNA of the CDR3: TGCAGCGTCACCGGGACAGGGAGGATATACGAGCAGTACTTC. Its protein product is CSVTGTGRIYEQYF.

This chain connects TRBV5-1 to TRBJ2-1; D ambiguous. Germline CDR1 is SGHRS and CDR2 is YFSETQ. V lost 4 bases to trimming and J lost 4 bases, with 12 bases between them. The CDR3 covers 14 residues. The CDR3 loop is CASSPYSLYNEQFF. The CDR3 nucleotides read TGCGCCAGCAGCCCGTACAGCCTATACAATGAGCAGTTCTTC.

The V and J genes are TRBV27 and TRBJ2-6; D is uncertain. In germline, CDR1 is MNHEY, CDR2 SMNVEV (reference sequence). This CDR3 region has 12 residues. Trimming shortened V by 6 bases and J by 3 bases, and 3 bases separated the two germline ends. This CDR3 is CASSHGANVLTF. CDR3 DNA: TGTGCCAGCAGCCATGGGGCCAACGTCCTGACTTTC.

The V call is TRBV2, the J call TRBJ2-1; 8 positions agree with TRBD1. CDR1 SNHLY and CDR2 FYNNEI come from the germline V gene. This CDR3 region has 16 residues. The J segment lost 5 bases and the V segment lost 2 bases, leaving 8 bases of the junction unmatched. CDR3 sequence (DNA): TGTGCCAGCAGTGAATGGGGGCAGGGGGCTAACAATGAGCAGTTCTTC. This sequence encodes CASSEWGQGANNEQFF.

About this clone: The sample contains more than one DNA sequence encoding this CDR3. The chain links TRBV30 to TRBJ1-2; D call uncertain. V shed 0 bases and J shed 4 bases, with 12 bases lying between them. Germline CDR1 reads GTSNPN; CDR2 reads SVGIG (reference sequence). CDR3 length: 14 amino acids. The CDR3 region is CAWSVPGMGYGYTF. The CDR3 bases are TGTGCCTGGAGTGTCCCGGGTATGGGCTATGGCTACACCTTC.

The chain couples TRBV5-1 to TRBJ1-3; TRBD1 is a possible D gene (6 bases). V was pared by 3 bases and J by 4 bases, with 11 bases between. The CDR3 extends over 14 amino acids. Germline-derived CDR1 and CDR2 are SGHRS and YFSETQ. The CDR3 here is CASSSDSTGNTIYF. Here the CDR3 DNA reads TGCGCCAGCAGCTCGGACAGTACCGGAAACACCATATATTTT.

V usage is TRBV28 and J usage is TRBJ2-2, with 8 bases fitting TRBD1. Trimming took 8 bases from V and 0 from J; bases not matched to a gene: 8. The CDR3 runs to 16 residues. Germline assignment: CDR1 MDHEN and CDR2 SYDVKM. Here the CDR3 reads CASDRQGLTNTGELFF. The CDR3 region has the DNA TGTGCCAGCGATAGACAGGGGCTAACGAACACCGGGGAGCTGTTTTTT.

V is TRBV9 and J is TRBJ1-1, with 8 bases identical to TRBD1. Germline trimming cut 4 bases from V and 8 bases from J; bases unmatched to any gene: 16. The CDR3 loop spans 16 amino acids. In germline, CDR1 is SGDLS, CDR2 YYNGEE. This CDR3 reads CASSTHRGIGGSEAFF. The CDR3 DNA is TGTGCCAGCAGCACGCACAGGGGGATCGGTGGGTCGGAAGCTTTCTTT.

The chain recombines TRBV6-1 with TRBJ2-7; perhaps TRBD1 as D (6 bases). V was shortened by 2 bases and J by 1 base, with 18 bases between the two germline ends. The CDR3 has 17 amino acids. CDR1 and CDR2 from the germline V gene are MNHNS and SASEGT. This CDR3 is CASSEFIGAGASYEQYF. CDR3 sequence (DNA): TGTGCCAGCAGTGAATTTATAGGGGCAGGGGCGTCCTACGAGCAGTACTTC.

This clone is a singleton in its sample. This chain links TRBV7-9 with TRBJ2-3; D gene unclear. The CDR3 has 10 amino acids. Trimming left V 8 bases short and J 5 bases short, with 5 bases between. CDR1 and CDR2 (germline): SEHNR, FQNEAQ (reference sequence). CDR3 loop: CASSGDTQYF. The CDR3 DNA reads as TGTGCCAGCTCAGGAGATACGCAGTATTTT.

This clone was detected once. The chain recombines TRBV6-6 with TRBJ1-4; D gene unclear. Germline CDR1 MNHNY, CDR2 SVGAGI (reference sequence). Between the trimmed V and J ends, which lost 2 bases and 5 bases, there was a span of 15 bases. CDR3 size: 16 residues. The CDR3 DNA reads TGTGCCAGCAGTTACGATGCTCTAGGAGGGAATGAAAAACTGTTTTTT. It specifies CASSYDALGGNEKLFF.

The chain combines TRBV28 with TRBJ2-7, with 7 positions matching TRBD1. CDR3 size: 14 residues. Germline V lookup: CDR1 MDHEN, CDR2 SYDVKM. V was pared by 7 bases and J by 6 bases, with 12 bases of the junction left unmatched. The CDR3 spells CASTTYRGSGEQYF. CDR3 DNA: TGTGCCAGCACAACTTACAGGGGAAGTGGCGAGCAGTACTTC. The full variable domain, completed using reference TRBV28 and TRBJ2-7, is DVKVTQSSRYLVKRTGEKVFLECVQDMDHENMFWYRQDPGLGLRLIYFSYDVKMKEKGDIPEGYSVSREKKERFSLILESASTNQTSMYLCASTTYRGSGEQYFGPGTRLTVT.

The V gene is TRBV9, the J gene TRBJ2-2; no reliable D call. V was shortened by 4 bases and J by 5 bases, with 9 bases between the two germline ends. In germline, CDR1 is SGDLS, CDR2 YYNGEE. The CDR3 totals 13 residues. CDR3 DNA: TGTGCCAGCAGCCCTCCCAGGACCGGGGAGCTGTTTTTT. As protein: CASSPPRTGELFF. Supplemented by reference TRBV9 and TRBJ2-2, the full variable domain reads DSGVTQTPKHLITATGQRVTLRCSPRSGDLSVYWYQQSLDQGLQFLIQYYNGEERAKGNILERFSAQQFPDLHSELNLSSLELGDSALYFCASSPPRTGELFFGEGSRLTVL.

Here the CDR3 reads CASSLKTGTNEKLFF. CDR3 DNA sequence: TGTGCCAGCAGCCTAAAGACAGGGACGAATGAAAAACTGTTTTTT. The chain recombines TRBV7-9 with TRBJ1-4; 7 nucleotides line up with TRBD1. Germline-derived CDR1 and CDR2 are SEHNR and FQNEAQ (reference sequence). CDR3 length: 15 amino acids. Losses at the gene ends were 5 bases for V and 5 bases for J; bases not matched to a gene: 8.

Note on this clone: One end of the junction fails to match germline, which may point to a read error. This chain connects TRBV15 to TRBJ1-5; 10 bases line up with TRBD1. The CDR3 runs 15 residues. CDR1 and CDR2 from the germline V gene are LNHNV and YYDKDF (reference sequence). The CDR3 bases are TGTGCCACCAGCGGAGACAGGGGGCGGAATCAGCCCCAGCATTTT. It codes for CATSGDRGRNQPQHF.

This clone has only one observation. This chain connects TRBV5-1 to TRBJ1-2, with a possible D match to TRBD1 (5 bases). The V end lost 2 bases, the J end lost 8 bases, and 16 bases lay between the germline ends. The CDR3 extends over 14 amino acids. The V gene's germline CDR1 is SGHRS and CDR2 YFSETQ. CDR3 region: CASSFGGDLYGYTF. CDR3 in DNA: TGCGCCAGCAGCTTCGGGGGGGATCTTTACGGCTACACCTTC.

V usage is TRBV5-1 and J usage is TRBJ2-7; D gene ambiguous. V lost 2 bases to trimming and J lost 0 bases, with 6 bases between them. The CDR3 length is 13 residues. Germline V gives CDR1 SGHRS, CDR2 YFSETQ. Here the CDR3 DNA reads TGCGCCAGCAGCTTTGACATCTCCTACGAGCAGTACTTC. It encodes CASSFDISYEQYF.

This chain connects TRBV7-6 to TRBJ2-1, with 13 bases lining up with TRBD2. The CDR3 has 15 residues. With 8 bases clipped from V and 10 bases from J, the junction kept 11 bases outside the gene matches. CDR1 is SGHVS, CDR2 FNYEAQ, per germline. Here the CDR3 reads CASQRTSGSYTEQFF. DNA for the CDR3: TGTGCCAGCCAAAGGACTAGCGGGAGTTATACAGAGCAGTTCTTC.

CDR3 amino acids: CASVGDRPVTDTQYF. CDR3 DNA sequence: TGTGCCAGCGTCGGGGACAGACCGGTCACAGATACGCAGTATTTT. J is TRBJ2-3 and V is TRBV21-1; the listed D gene, TRBD1, was not tested against the DNA. TRBV21-1 is a listed pseudogene. CDR3 size: 15 residues.

The V call is TRBV11-3, the J call TRBJ2-3; perhaps TRBD2 as D (5 bases). V was cut by 0 bases and J by 0 bases, with 10 bases left in between. Germline CDR1 is SGHNT and CDR2 is YENEEA. CDR3 size: 16 residues. The CDR3 DNA sequence: TGTGCCAGCAGCTTAGATAGCGATTCTAGCACAGATACGCAGTATTTT. Amino acid sequence: CASSLDSDSSTDTQYF.